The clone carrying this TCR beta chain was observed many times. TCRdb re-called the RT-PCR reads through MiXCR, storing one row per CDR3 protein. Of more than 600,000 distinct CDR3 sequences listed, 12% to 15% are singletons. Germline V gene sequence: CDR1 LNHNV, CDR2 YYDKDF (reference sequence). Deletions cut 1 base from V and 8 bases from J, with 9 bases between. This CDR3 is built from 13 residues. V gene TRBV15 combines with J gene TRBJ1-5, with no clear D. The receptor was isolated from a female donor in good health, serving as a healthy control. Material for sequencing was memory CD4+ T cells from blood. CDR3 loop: CATSRGNEEPQHF. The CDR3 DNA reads TGTGCCACCAGCAGAGGAAACGAGGAGCCCCAGCATTTT.